This TCR beta chain appears in the sequencing data of a study of blood T cell repertoires in COVID-19. Study context: The United States, Italy and Spain supplied acute and convalescent COVID-19 samples. In each case, the material was cDNA or gDNA derived from T cells, B-cell-depleted T cells, or PBMCs.

This clone occurred once. Per the study methods: Amplification with reference gene primers provided the estimates of nucleated cell counts. The table came from immunoSEQ multiplex PCR; TCRdb's copy has only in-frame clones and leaves some out. That table is the source of V, J and clone size, and D and trimming were worked out from the DNA. The sample has about 42,000 clones, about 88% seen once. The origin of this receptor is a human donor in a cohort sampled during active COVID-19. Sequencing was done on a sample of peripheral blood.

The CDR3 DNA reads as TGTGCCAGCAGCCCCCTCTTCGGGGGGGACAGACCCACTGAAGCTTTCTTT. Translation gives CASSPLFGGDRPTEAFF. The V and J genes are TRBV11-3 and TRBJ1-1; 7 bases are shared with TRBD1. The germline V gene encodes CDR1 SGHNT and CDR2 YENEEA. This CDR3 has 17 amino acids. With V trimmed by 5 bases and J by 4 bases, 16 bases remained unmatched. The entire variable domain, with the rest obtained from reference TRBV11-3 and TRBJ1-1, is as follows: EAGVVQSPRYKIIEKKQPVAFWCNPISGHNTLYWYLQNLGQGPELLIRYENEEAVDDSQLPKDRFSAERLKGVDSTLKIQPAELGDSAVYLCASSPLFGGDRPTEAFFGQGTRLTVV.